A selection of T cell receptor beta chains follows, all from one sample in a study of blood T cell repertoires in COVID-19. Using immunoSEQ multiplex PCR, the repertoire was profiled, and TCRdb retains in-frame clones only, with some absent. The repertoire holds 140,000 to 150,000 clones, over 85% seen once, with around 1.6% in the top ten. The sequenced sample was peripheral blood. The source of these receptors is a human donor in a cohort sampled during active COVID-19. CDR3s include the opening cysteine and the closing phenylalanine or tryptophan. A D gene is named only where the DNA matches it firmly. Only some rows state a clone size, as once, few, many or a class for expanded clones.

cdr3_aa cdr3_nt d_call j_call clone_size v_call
CASSQQDRGFEKLFF TGTGCCAGCAGCCAACAAGACAGGGGGTTTGAAAAACTGTTTTTT TRBD1 TRBJ1-4 once TRBV4-2
CASSSVGGLSNQPQHF TGTGCCAGCAGCTCAGTCGGGGGGCTTAGCAATCAGCCCCAGCATTTT . TRBJ1-5 . TRBV7-8
CASSDPRTNEKLFF TGTGCCAGCTCGGATCCGCGGACTAATGAAAAACTGTTTTTT . TRBJ1-4 few TRBV18
CASSPDSPNQPQHF TGTGCCAGCAGTCCGGACAGCCCAAATCAGCCCCAGCATTTT . TRBJ1-5 few TRBV27
CASSVRDDPYNEQFF TGTGCCAGCAGCGTCCGGGATGACCCTTACAATGAGCAGTTCTTC . TRBJ2-1 . TRBV9
CAISRGGSYEQYF TGTGCCATCTCCCGGGGGGGGTCCTACGAGCAGTACTTC TRBD2 TRBJ2-7 once TRBV6-5
CASSQGAWGTTEAFF TGTGCCAGCAGCCAGGGGGCCTGGGGGACCACTGAAGCTTTCTTT . TRBJ1-1 once TRBV3-1/TRBV3-2
CASSLGAPEGYTF TGTGCCAGCAGCTTGGGAGCCCCCGAGGGCTACACCTTC . TRBJ1-2 . TRBV5-6
CASSLETGSNTGELFF TGTGCCAGCAGCTTAGAAACAGGGTCGAACACCGGGGAGCTGTTTTTT . TRBJ2-2 . TRBV7-6
CASSDLTGGLEQFF TGTGCCAGCAGTGACCTGACAGGGGGGCTTGAGCAGTTCTTC TRBD1 TRBJ2-1 . TRBV2
CASSLGWGPLHF TGTGCCAGCAGTTTAGGGTGGGGCCCCCTCCACTTT . TRBJ1-6 . TRBV27
CASRSTGAPNEKLFF TGTGCCAGTAGATCGACTGGGGCCCCTAATGAAAAACTGTTTTTT . TRBJ1-4 . TRBV19
CASSLASEYNEQFF TGTGCCAGCAGCTTAGCTAGCGAGTACAATGAGCAGTTCTTC . TRBJ2-1 . TRBV11-3
CASSHPASGGPNSPLHF TGCGCCAGCAGCCACCCGGCGTCAGGGGGCCCGAATTCACCCCTCCACTTT TRBD1 TRBJ1-6 . TRBV4-3
CASSPGTKKNTEAFF TGCGCCAGCAGCCCCGGGACAAAAAAGAACACTGAAGCTTTCTTT . TRBJ1-1 . TRBV4-1
CASSSRTASTTDTQYF TGTGCCAGTAGCTCAAGGACAGCTAGTACCACAGATACGCAGTATTTT . TRBJ2-3 once TRBV19
CATSRERGPSYEQYF TGTGCCACCAGCAGAGAGCGGGGGCCCTCCTACGAGCAGTACTTC . TRBJ2-7 . TRBV15
CASSVALAGLIDTQYF TGTGCCAGCAGCGTCGCACTAGCGGGGCTTATCGATACGCAGTATTTT TRBD2 TRBJ2-3 once TRBV5-4
CASSELAGGKYNEQFF TGTGCCAGCAGTGAACTTGCAGGGGGCAAATACAATGAGCAGTTCTTC TRBD1 TRBJ2-1 . TRBV25-1
CASSLVGGRSYNEQFF TGTGCCAGCAGCTTGGTCGGGGGGCGTTCCTACAATGAGCAGTTCTTC . TRBJ2-1 . TRBV5-6
CGSEGQGIYEQYF TGTGGAAGTGAGGGACAGGGGATCTACGAGCAGTACTTC TRBD1 TRBJ2-7 . TRBV6-5
CASSPGTGSHGYTF TGTGCCAGCAGCCCTGGGACAGGGAGCCATGGCTACACCTTC TRBD1 TRBJ1-2 . TRBV7-3
CASSLWPNQPQHF TGCGCCAGCAGCTTGTGGCCAAATCAGCCCCAGCATTTT . TRBJ1-5 . TRBV5-1
CASSVGTGGNQPQHF TGTGCCAGCAGCGTTGGGACAGGGGGCAATCAGCCCCAGCATTTT TRBD1 TRBJ1-5 . TRBV9
CASSPGTALEAFF TGTGCCAGTAGCCCCGGGACAGCCCTTGAAGCTTTCTTT TRBD1 TRBJ1-1 once TRBV19
CASSLGTSPTDTQYF TGTGCCAGCAGCTTGGGGACTAGCCCTACAGATACGCAGTATTTT TRBD2 TRBJ2-3 . TRBV5-8
CASSPGQGNYGYTF TGTGCCAGCAGCCCGGGACAGGGTAACTATGGCTACACCTTC TRBD1 TRBJ1-2 . TRBV9